This T cell receptor beta chain was recorded in a study of T cells in Graves' hyperthyroidism and ophthalmopathy. Newly diagnosed hyperthyroidism patients aged 18 to 65 years had disease lasting under 2 months. RNA transcripts served as the template for amplifying TCR beta CDR3 regions. First-round RT-PCR targeting the TCR CDR3 was performed with the HTBI primer set. TCRdb processed the multiplex PCR reads anew with MiXCR; each CDR3 protein has one entry. Here the sample spans about 400,000 distinct CDR3 sequences, roughly 25% being singletons. Study-wide points: Most thyroid clonotypes expanded above 0.001 appeared in blood too. In simple terms, a model built on 13 V-J features told ophthalmopathy apart from stable hyperthyroidism.

This clonotype showed up just a few times. Its antigen is unknown. This TCR derives from a man aged 45-60 years with Graves' hyperthyroidism. Input material: blood.

The CDR3 sequence: CASNLTSVAKNIQYF. Written as DNA, the CDR3 is TGTGCCAGCAACTTGACTAGCGTGGCCAAAAACATTCAGTACTTC. The rearrangement links TRBV11-3 to TRBJ2-4; TRBD2 agrees at 8 bases. The CDR3 contains 15 residues. Germline-derived CDR1 and CDR2 are SGHNT and YENEEA. V dropped 7 bases and J dropped 1; count of bases not matched to a gene: 6.